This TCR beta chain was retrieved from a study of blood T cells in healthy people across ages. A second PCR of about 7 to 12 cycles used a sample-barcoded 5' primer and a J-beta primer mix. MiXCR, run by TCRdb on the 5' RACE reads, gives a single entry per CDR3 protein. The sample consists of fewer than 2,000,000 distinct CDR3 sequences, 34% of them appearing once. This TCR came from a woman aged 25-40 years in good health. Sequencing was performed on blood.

The CDR3 DNA reads as TGTGCCAGCGGCCGTGTCCGGACGGACCGACAAGAGACCCAGTACTTC. Translated, it gives CASGRVRTDRQETQYF. The chain employs TRBV3-1 and TRBJ2-5; D uncertain. The V end was cut by 8 bases, the J end by 2 bases, with 21 bases between. The CDR3 runs 16 residues. Per the germline V gene, CDR1 is LGHDT and CDR2 is YNNKEL (reference sequence).